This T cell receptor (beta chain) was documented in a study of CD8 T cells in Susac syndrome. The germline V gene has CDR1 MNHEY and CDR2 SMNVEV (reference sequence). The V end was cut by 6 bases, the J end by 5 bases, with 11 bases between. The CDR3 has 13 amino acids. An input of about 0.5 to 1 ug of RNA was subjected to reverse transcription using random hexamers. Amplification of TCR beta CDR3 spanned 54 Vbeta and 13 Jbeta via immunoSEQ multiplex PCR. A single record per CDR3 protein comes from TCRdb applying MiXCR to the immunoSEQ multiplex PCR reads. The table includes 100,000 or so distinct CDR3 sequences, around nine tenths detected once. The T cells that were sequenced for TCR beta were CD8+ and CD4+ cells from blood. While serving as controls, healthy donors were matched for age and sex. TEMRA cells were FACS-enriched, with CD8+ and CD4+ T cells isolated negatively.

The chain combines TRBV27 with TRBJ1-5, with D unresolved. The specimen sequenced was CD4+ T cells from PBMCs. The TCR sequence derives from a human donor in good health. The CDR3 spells CASRRSYDQPQHF. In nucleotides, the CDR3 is TGTGCCAGCAGAAGGTCGTATGATCAGCCCCAGCATTTT.